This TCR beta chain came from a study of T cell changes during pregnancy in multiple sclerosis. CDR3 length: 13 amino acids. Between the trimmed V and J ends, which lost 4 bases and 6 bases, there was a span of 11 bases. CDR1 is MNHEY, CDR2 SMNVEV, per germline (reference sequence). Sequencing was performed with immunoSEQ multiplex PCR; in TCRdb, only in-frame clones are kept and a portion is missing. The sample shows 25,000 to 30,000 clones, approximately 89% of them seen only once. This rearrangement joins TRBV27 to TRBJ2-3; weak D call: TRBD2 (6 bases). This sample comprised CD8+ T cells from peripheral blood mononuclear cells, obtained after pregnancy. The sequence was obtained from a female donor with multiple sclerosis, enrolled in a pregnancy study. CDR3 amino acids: CASSSTSPDTQYF. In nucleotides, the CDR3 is TGTGCCAGCAGTTCTACTAGCCCCGATACGCAGTATTTT.